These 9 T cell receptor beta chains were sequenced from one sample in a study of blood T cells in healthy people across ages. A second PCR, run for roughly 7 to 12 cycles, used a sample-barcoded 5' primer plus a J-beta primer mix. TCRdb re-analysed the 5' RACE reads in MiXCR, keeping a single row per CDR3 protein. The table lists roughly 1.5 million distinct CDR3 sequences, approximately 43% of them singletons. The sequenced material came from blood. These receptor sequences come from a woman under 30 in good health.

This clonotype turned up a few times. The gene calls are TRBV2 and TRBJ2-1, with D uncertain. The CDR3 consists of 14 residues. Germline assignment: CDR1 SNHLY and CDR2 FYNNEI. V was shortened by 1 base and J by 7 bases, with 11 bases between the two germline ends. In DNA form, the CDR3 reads TGTGCCAGCAGTGAAGAGATTACTTGGAATGAGCAGTTCTTC. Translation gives CASSEEITWNEQFF.

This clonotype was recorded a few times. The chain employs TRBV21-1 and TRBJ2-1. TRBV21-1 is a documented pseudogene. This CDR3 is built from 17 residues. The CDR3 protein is CASSKGDRWGSYNEQFF. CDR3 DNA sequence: TGTGCCAGCAGCAAAGGCGATCGGTGGGGCTCCTACAATGAGCAGTTCTTC.

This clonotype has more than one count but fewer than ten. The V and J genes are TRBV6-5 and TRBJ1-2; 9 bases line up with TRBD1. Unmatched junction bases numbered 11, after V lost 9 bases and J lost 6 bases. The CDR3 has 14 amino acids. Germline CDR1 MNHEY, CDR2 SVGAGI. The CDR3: CASRSNRDRDGYTF. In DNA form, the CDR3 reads TGTGCCAGTAGATCAAACCGGGACAGGGATGGCTACACCTTC.

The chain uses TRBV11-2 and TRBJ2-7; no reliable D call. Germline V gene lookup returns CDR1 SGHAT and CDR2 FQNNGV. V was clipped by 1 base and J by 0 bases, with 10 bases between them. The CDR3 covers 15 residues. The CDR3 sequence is CASSLGSSSSYEQYF. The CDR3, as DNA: TGTGCCAGCAGCTTAGGGAGCAGCAGCTCCTACGAGCAGTACTTC.

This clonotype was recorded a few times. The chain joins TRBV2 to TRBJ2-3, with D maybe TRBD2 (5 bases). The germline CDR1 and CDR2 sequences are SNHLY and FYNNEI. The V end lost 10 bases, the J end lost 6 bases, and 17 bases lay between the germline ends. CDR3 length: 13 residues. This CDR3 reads CANVHRTGDTQYF. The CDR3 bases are TGTGCCAACGTACATCGGACTGGGGATACGCAGTATTTT.

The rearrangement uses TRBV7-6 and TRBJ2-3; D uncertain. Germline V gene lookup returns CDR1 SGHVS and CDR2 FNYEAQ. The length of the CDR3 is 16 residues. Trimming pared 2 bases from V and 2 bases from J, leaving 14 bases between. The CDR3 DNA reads TGTGCCAGCAGCTTACAGCGAGTAGATCCCACAGATACGCAGTATTTT. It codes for CASSLQRVDPTDTQYF.

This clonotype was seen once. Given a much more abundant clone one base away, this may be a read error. The chain's CDR3 is CASSIAKNEQFF. The CDR3 DNA sequence: TGTGCCAGCAGCATTGCCAAGAATGAGCAGTTCTTC. The chain carries TRBV7-3 and TRBJ2-1; D gene uncertain. The CDR3 runs to 12 residues. Between the trimmed V and J ends, which lost 5 bases and 7 bases, there was a span of 9 bases. CDR1 is SGHTA and CDR2 is FQGTGA in the germline V gene.

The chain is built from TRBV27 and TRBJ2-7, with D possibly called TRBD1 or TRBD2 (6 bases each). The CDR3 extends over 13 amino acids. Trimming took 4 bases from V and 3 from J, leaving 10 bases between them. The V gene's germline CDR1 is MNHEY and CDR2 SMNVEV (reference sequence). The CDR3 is CASSWGADYEQYF. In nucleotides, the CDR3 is TGTGCCAGCAGTTGGGGGGCGGACTACGAGCAGTACTTC.

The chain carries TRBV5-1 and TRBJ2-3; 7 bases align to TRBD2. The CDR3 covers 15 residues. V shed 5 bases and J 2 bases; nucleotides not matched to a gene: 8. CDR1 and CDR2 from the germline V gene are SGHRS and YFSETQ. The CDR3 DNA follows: TGCGCCAGCAGGGTGTTCAGCGGGAACACAGATACGCAGTATTTT. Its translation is CASRVFSGNTDTQYF.